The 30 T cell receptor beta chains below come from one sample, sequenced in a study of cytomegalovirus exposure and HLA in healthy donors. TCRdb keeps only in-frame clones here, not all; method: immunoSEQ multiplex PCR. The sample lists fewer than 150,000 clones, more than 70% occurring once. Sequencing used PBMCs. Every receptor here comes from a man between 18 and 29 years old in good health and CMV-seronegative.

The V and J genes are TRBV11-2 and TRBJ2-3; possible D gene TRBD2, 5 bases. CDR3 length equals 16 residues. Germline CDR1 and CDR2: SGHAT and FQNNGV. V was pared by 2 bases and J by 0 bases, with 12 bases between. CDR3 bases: TGTGCCAGCAGCTTAAGACGGGGAGCAAGCACAGATACGCAGTATTTT. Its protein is CASSLRRGASTDTQYF.

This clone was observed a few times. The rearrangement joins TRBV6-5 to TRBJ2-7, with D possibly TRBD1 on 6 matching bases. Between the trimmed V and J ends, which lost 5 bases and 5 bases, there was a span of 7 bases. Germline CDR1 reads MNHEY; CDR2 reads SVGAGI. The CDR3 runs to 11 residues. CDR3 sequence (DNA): TGTGCCAGCAGTAACAGGGACGAGCAGTACTTC. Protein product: CASSNRDEQYF.

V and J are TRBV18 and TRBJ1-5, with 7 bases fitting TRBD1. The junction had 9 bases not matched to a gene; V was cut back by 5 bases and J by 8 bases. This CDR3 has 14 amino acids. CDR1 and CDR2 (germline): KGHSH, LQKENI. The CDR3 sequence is CASSSRTGLEPQHF. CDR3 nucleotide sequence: TGTGCCAGCTCATCGAGGACAGGTCTAGAGCCCCAGCATTTT.

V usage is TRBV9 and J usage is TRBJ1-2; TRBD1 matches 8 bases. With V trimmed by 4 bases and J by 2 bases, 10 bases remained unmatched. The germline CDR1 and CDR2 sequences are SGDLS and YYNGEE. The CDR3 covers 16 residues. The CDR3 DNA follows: TGTGCCAGCAGCCTAGGACAGGGAGGTGGAAACTATGGCTACACCTTC. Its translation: CASSLGQGGGNYGYTF.

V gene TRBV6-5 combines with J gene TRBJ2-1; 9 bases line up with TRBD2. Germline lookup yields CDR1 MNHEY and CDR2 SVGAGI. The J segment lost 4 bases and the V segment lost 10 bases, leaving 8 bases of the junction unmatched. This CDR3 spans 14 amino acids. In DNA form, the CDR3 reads TGTGCCACCGCCGGGACTAGCAGTTACAATGAGCAGTTCTTC. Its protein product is CATAGTSSYNEQFF.

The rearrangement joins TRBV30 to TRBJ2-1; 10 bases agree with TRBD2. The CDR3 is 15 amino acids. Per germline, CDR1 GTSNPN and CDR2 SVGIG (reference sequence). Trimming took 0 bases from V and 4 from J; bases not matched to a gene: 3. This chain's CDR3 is CAWSVAGGGYNEQFF. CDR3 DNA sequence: TGTGCCTGGAGTGTAGCGGGAGGGGGTTACAATGAGCAGTTCTTC.

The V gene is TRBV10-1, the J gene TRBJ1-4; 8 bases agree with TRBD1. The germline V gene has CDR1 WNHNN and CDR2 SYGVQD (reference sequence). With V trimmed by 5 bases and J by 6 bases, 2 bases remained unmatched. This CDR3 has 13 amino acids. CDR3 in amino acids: CASSKTGDEKLFF. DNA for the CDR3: TGCGCCAGCAGTAAGACAGGGGATGAAAAACTGTTTTTT.

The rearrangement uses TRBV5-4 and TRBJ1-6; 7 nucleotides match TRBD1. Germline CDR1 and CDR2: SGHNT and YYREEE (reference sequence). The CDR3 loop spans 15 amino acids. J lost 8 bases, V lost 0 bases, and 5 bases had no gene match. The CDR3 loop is CASSLGGQKHSPLHF. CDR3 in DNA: TGTGCCAGCAGCTTGGGGGGACAGAAACATTCACCCCTCCACTTT. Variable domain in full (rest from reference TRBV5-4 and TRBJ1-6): ETGVTQSPTHLIKTRGQQVTLRCSSQSGHNTVSWYQQALGQGPQFIFQYYREEENGRGNFPPRFSGLQFPNYSSELNVNALELDDSALYLCASSLGGQKHSPLHFGNGTRLTVT.

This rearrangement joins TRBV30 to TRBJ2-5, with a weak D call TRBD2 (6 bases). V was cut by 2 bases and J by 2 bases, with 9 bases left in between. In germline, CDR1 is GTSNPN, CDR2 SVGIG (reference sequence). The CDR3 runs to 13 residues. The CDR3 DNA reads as TGTGCCTGGAGTTCCCTAGCGCAAGAGACCCAGTACTTC. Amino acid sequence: CAWSSLAQETQYF.

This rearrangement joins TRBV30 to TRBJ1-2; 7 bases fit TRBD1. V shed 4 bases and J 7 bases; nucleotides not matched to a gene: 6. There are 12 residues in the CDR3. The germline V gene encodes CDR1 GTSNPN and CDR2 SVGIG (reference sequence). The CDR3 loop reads CAWTPGGGGYTF. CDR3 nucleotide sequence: TGTGCCTGGACCCCAGGGGGAGGTGGCTACACCTTC.

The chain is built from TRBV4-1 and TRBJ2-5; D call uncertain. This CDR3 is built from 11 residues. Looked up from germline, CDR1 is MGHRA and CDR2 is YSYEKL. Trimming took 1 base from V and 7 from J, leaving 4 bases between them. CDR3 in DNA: TGCGCCAGCAGCCAAGGGAGGACCCAGTACTTC. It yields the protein CASSQGRTQYF.

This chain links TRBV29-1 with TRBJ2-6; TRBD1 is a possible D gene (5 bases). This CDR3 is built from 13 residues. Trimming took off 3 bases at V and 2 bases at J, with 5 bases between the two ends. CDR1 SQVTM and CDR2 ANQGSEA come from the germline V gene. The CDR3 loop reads CSVEGPGANVLTF. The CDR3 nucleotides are TGCAGCGTTGAGGGGCCTGGGGCCAACGTCCTGACTTTC.

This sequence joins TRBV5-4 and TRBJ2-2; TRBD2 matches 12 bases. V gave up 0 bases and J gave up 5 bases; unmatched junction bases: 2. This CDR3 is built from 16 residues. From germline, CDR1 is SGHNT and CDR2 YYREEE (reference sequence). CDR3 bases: TGTGCCAGCAGCTTGGTCGGGACTAGCGGGACCGGGGAGCTGTTTTTT. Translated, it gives CASSLVGTSGTGELFF.

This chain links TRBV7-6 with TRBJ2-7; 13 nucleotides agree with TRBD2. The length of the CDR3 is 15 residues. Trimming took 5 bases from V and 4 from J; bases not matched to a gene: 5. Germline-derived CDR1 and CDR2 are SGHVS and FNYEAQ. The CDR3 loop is CASSPGLAGAYEQYF. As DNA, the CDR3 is TGTGCCAGCAGCCCAGGACTAGCGGGAGCGTACGAGCAGTACTTC.

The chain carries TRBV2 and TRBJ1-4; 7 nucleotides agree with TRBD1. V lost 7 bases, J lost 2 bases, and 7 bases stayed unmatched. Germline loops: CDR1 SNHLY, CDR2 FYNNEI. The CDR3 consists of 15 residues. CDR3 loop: CASKLGGSTNEKLFF. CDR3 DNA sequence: TGTGCCAGCAAACTAGGGGGCTCTACTAATGAAAAACTGTTTTTT.

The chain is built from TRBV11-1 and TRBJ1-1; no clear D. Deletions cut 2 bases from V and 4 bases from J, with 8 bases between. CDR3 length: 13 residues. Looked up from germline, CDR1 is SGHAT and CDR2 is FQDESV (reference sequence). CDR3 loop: CASSLIEATEAFF. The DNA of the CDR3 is TGTGCCAGCAGCTTAATAGAAGCCACTGAAGCTTTCTTT.

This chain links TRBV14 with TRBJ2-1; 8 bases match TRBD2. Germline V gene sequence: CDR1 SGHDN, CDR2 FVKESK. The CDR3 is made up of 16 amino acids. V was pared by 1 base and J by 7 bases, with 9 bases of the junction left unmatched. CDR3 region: CASSQVPGGPRNEQFF. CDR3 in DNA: TGTGCCAGCAGCCAAGTGCCGGGAGGGCCGCGGAATGAGCAGTTCTTC.

The CDR3 loop reads CASSPLRDRGLHEQYF. Here the CDR3 DNA reads TGCGCCAGCAGCCCCCTCCGGGACAGGGGGCTTCATGAGCAGTACTTC. The chain has TRBV5-1 and TRBJ2-7; 12 positions match TRBD1. This CDR3 contains 16 residues. Germline V gene data show CDR1 as SGHRS and CDR2 as YFSETQ. The V gene end was trimmed by 4 bases and the J gene end by 7 bases; junction bases not matched to a gene: 12.

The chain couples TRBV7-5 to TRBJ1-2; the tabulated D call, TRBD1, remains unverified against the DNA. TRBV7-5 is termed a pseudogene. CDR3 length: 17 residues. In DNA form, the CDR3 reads TGTGTCAGAAGCTTACACCGGGACAGGGGGCAGTATTATGGCTACACCTTC. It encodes CVRSLHRDRGQYYGYTF.

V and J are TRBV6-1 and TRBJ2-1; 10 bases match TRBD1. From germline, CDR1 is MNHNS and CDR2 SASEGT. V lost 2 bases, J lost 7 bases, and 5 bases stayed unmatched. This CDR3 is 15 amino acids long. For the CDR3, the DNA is TGTGCCAGCAGTGAACCGGGACAGGGGATTAATGAGCAGTTCTTC. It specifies CASSEPGQGINEQFF.

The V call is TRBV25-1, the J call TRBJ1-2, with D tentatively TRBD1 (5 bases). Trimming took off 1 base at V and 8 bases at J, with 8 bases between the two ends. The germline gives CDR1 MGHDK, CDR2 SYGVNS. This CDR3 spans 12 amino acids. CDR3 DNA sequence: TGTGCCAGCAGTGAATCAGGGCGCGGCTACACCTTC. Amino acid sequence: CASSESGRGYTF.

The CDR3: CATSRSPTTGTYGYTF. The DNA of the CDR3 is TGTGCCACCAGCAGATCCCCGACGACAGGGACCTATGGCTACACCTTC. The rearrangement joins TRBV15 to TRBJ1-2; 7 nucleotides align to TRBD1. Unmatched junction bases numbered 10, after V lost 2 bases and J lost 4 bases. The CDR3 totals 16 residues. CDR1 is LNHNV and CDR2 is YYDKDF in the germline V gene (reference sequence).

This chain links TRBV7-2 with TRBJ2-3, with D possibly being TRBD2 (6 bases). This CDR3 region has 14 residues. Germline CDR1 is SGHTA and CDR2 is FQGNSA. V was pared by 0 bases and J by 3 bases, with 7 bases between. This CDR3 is CASSLAGGTDTQYF. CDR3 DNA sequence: TGTGCCAGCAGCTTAGCGGGGGGTACAGATACGCAGTATTTT.

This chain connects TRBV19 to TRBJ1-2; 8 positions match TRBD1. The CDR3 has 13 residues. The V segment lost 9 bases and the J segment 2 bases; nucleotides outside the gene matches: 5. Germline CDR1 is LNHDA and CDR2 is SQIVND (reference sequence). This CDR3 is CASSGGPNYGYTF. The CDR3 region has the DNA TGTGCCAGCTCAGGGGGCCCGAACTATGGCTACACCTTC.

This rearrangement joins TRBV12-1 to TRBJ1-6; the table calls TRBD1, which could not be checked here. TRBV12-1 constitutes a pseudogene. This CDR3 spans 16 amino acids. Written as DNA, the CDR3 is TGTGCCAGCACCCTTAGCCCCCAGGGTTGGGATTCACCCCTCCACTTT. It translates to CASTLSPQGWDSPLHF.

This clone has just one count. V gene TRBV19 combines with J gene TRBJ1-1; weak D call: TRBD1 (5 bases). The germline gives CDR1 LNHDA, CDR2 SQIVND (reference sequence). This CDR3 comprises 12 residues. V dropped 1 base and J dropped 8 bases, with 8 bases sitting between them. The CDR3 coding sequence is TGTGCCAGTAGTATAGTCGGGGGGGAAGCTTTCTTT. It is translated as CASSIVGGEAFF.

For the CDR3, the DNA is TGTGCCAGTAGTACATCCCGGGACAGTTCCTACGAGCAGTACTTC. Translation gives CASSTSRDSSYEQYF. This chain joins TRBV19 and TRBJ2-7; 7 bases are a match to TRBD1. The length of the CDR3 is 15 residues. V gave up 4 bases and J gave up 1 base; unmatched junction bases: 7. Germline CDR1 reads LNHDA; CDR2 reads SQIVND (reference sequence).

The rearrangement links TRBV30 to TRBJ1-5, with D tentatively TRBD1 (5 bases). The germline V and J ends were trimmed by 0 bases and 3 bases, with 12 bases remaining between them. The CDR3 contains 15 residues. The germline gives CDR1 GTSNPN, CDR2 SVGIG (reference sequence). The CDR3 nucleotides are TGTGCCTGGAGTGTGGCGGGGCAGTACAATCAGCCCCAGCATTTT. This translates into CAWSVAGQYNQPQHF.

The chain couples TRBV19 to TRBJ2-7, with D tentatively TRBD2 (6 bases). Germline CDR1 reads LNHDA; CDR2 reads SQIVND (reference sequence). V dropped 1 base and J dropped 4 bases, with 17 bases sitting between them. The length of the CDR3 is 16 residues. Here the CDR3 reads CASSIAGGTSGYEQYF. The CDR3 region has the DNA TGTGCCAGTAGTATAGCGGGCGGGACGTCCGGGTACGAGCAGTACTTC.

Here the CDR3 DNA reads TGTGCCAGCGGACTAGCGGGAGGCAATGAGCAGTTCTTC. Translated, it gives CASGLAGGNEQFF. The rearrangement joins TRBV6-5 to TRBJ2-1; 14 bases agree with TRBD2. CDR1 MNHEY and CDR2 SVGAGI come from the germline V gene. The CDR3 length is 13 residues. V lost 8 bases and J lost 6; bases outside the gene matches: 0.